A selection of T cell receptor beta chains follows, all from one sample in a study of blood T cell repertoires in COVID-19. Assay: immunoSEQ multiplex PCR; the TCRdb copy retains only in-frame clones and omits some. The table includes almost 200,000 clones, 80% to 90% detected once. The sequenced sample consisted of peripheral blood. These receptors all stem from a woman aged 70-85 years with acute or convalescent COVID-19. Both conserved end residues are part of each CDR3. D genes are given only for firm matches. Only some rows state a clone size, as once, few, many or a class for expanded clones.

j_gene: TRBJ1-4; len: 13; abundance: NA; v_gene: TRBV12-3/TRBV12-4; d_gene: NA; CDR3aa: CASSLDSNEKLFF; CDR3nt: TGTGCCAGCAGTTTAGACTCGAATGAAAAACTGTTTTTT
j_gene: TRBJ2-2; len: 12; abundance: NA; v_gene: TRBV13; d_gene: NA; CDR3aa: CASSFVLGELFF; CDR3nt: TGTGCCAGCAGCTTCGTATTGGGGGAGCTGTTTTTT
j_gene: TRBJ1-2; len: 14; abundance: NA; v_gene: TRBV18; d_gene: TRBD1; CDR3aa: CASSPSGQVYGYTF; CDR3nt: TGTGCCAGCTCACCCTCCGGACAGGTCTATGGCTACACCTTC
j_gene: TRBJ2-2; len: 15; abundance: NA; v_gene: TRBV6-5; d_gene: NA; CDR3aa: CASSLAQGNTGELFF; CDR3nt: TGTGCCAGCAGCCTAGCCCAAGGGAACACCGGGGAGCTGTTTTTT
j_gene: TRBJ2-2; len: 14; abundance: NA; v_gene: TRBV4-2; d_gene: NA; CDR3aa: CASSQDPRAGELFF; CDR3nt: TGTGCCAGCAGCCAAGATCCCAGGGCCGGGGAGCTGTTTTTT
j_gene: TRBJ2-1; len: 13; abundance: NA; v_gene: TRBV2; d_gene: NA; CDR3aa: CASSRDLYNEQFF; CDR3nt: TGTGCCAGCAGTCGGGACTTATACAATGAGCAGTTCTTC
j_gene: TRBJ2-1; len: 16; abundance: NA; v_gene: TRBV29-1; d_gene: TRBD2; CDR3aa: CSVATSGGASYNEQFF; CDR3nt: TGCAGCGTGGCCACTAGCGGGGGGGCCTCCTACAATGAGCAGTTCTTC
j_gene: TRBJ2-7; len: 15; abundance: once; v_gene: TRBV10-2; d_gene: TRBD2; CDR3aa: CASSVTGGPSYEQYF; CDR3nt: TGCGCCAGCAGTGTTACGGGGGGACCCTCCTACGAGCAGTACTTC
j_gene: TRBJ2-5; len: 16; abundance: NA; v_gene: TRBV5-1; d_gene: NA; CDR3aa: CASSLEGAGRQKTQYF; CDR3nt: TGCGCCAGCAGCTTGGAGGGTGCGGGGAGGCAGAAGACCCAGTACTTC
j_gene: TRBJ1-2; len: 15; abundance: NA; v_gene: TRBV6-5; d_gene: NA; CDR3aa: CASSYSSGEGYGYTF; CDR3nt: TGTGCCAGCAGTTACTCCTCGGGGGAGGGCTATGGCTACACCTTC
j_gene: TRBJ2-1; len: 15; abundance: NA; v_gene: TRBV11-3; d_gene: NA; CDR3aa: CASSRGLAGQDEQFF; CDR3nt: TGTGCCAGCAGCCGTGGCCTAGCGGGACAGGATGAGCAGTTCTTC
j_gene: TRBJ1-2; len: 13; abundance: NA; v_gene: TRBV6-5; d_gene: TRBD1; CDR3aa: CASSSGQDYGYTF; CDR3nt: TGTGCCAGCAGTTCCGGACAGGACTATGGCTACACCTTC
j_gene: TRBJ2-3; len: 15; abundance: few; v_gene: TRBV5-8; d_gene: TRBD1; CDR3aa: CASSRVTGGTDTQYF; CDR3nt: TGTGCCAGCAGCCGGGTCACAGGGGGGACAGATACGCAGTATTTT
j_gene: TRBJ2-7; len: 13; abundance: once; v_gene: TRBV5-1; d_gene: TRBD2; CDR3aa: CASSPGGVSEQYF; CDR3nt: TGCGCCAGCAGTCCGGGGGGAGTAAGCGAGCAGTACTTC